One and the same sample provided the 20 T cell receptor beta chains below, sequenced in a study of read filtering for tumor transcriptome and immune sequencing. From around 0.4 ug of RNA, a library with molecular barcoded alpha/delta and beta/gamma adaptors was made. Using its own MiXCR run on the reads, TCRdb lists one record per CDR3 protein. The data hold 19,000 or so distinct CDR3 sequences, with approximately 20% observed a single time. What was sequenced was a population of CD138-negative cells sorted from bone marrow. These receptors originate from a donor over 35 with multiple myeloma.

For the CDR3, the DNA is TGTGCCAGCAGCGGAGGGGGCGCGGGATTACTTGTCCACGAGCAGTACTTC. Residues: CASSGGGAGLLVHEQYF. This chain links TRBV7-2 with TRBJ2-7; maybe TRBD1 (7 bases). CDR1 and CDR2 (germline): SGHTA, FQGNSA. The CDR3 is 17 amino acids. Trimming shortened V by 5 bases and J by 5 bases, and 25 bases separated the two germline ends.

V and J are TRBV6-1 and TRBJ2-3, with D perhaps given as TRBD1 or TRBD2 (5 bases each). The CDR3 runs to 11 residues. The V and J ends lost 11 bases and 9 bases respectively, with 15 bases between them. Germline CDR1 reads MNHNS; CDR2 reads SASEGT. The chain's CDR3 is CAHEAGTTQYF. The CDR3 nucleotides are TGTGCCCACGAGGCAGGGACCACGCAGTATTTT.

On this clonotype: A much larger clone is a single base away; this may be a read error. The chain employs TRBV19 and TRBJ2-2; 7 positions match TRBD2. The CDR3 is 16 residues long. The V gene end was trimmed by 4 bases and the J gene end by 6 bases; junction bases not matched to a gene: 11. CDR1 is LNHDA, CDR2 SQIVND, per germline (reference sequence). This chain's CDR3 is CASSTWTSGGAGELFF. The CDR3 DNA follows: TGTGCCAGTAGTACTTGGACTAGTGGTGGCGCCGGGGAGCTGTTTTTT. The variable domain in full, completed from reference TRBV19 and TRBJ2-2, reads DGGITQSPKYLFRKEGQNVTLSCEQNLNHDAMYWYRQDPGQGLRLIYYSQIVNDFQKGDIAEGYSVSREKKESFPLTVTSAQKNPTAFYLCASSTWTSGGAGELFFGEGSRLTVL.

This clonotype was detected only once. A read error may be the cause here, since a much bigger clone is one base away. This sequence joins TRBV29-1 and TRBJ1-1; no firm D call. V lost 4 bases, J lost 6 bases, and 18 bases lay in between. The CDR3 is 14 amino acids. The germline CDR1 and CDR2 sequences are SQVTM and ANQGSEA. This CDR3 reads CSVGEIDWRPEAFF. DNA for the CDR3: TGCAGCGTTGGAGAAATAGACTGGCGGCCTGAAGCTTTCTTT.

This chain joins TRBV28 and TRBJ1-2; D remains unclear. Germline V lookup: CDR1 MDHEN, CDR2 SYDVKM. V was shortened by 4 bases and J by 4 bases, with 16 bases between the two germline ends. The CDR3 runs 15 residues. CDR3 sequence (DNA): TGTGCCAGCAGTTCTCGATTCAGTGGATCCTATGGCTACACCTTC. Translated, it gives CASSSRFSGSYGYTF.

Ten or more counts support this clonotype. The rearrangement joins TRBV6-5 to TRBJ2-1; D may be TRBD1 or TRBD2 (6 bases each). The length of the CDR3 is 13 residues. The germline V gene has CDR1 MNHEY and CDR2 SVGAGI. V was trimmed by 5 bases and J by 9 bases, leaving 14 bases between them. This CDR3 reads CASSLVGGSEQFF. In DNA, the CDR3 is TGTGCCAGCAGTCTTGTGGGGGGCAGTGAGCAGTTCTTC.

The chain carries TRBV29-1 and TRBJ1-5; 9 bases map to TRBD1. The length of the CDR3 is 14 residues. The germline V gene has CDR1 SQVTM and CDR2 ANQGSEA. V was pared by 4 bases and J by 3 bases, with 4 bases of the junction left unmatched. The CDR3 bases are TGCAGCGTTGGACAGGGGGGGACCAATCAGCCCCAGCATTTT. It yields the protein CSVGQGGTNQPQHF.

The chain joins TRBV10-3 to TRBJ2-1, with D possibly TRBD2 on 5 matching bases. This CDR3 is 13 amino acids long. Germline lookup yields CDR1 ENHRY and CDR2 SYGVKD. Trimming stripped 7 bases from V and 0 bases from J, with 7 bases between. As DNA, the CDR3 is TGTGCCATCAAAGGGAGCTCCTACAATGAGCAGTTCTTC. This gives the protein CAIKGSSYNEQFF.

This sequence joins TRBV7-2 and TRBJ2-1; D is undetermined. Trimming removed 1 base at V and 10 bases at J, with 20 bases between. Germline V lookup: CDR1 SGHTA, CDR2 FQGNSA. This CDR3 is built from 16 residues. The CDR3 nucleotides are TGTGCCAGCAGCTTAGAGGATGGTAGTGGGATAGGCGAGCAGTTCTTC. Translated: CASSLEDGSGIGEQFF. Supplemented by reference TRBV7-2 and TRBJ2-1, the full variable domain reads GAGVSQSPSNKVTEKGKDVELRCDPISGHTALYWYRQSLGQGLEFLIYFQGNSAPDKSGLPSDRFSAERTGGSVSTLTIQRTQQEDSAVYLCASSLEDGSGIGEQFFGPGTRLTVL.

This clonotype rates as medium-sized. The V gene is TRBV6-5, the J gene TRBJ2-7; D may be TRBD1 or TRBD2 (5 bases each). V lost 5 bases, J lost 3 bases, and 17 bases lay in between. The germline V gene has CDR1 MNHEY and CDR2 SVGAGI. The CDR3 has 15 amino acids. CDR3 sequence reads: CASSLSQGEVYEQYF. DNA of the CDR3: TGTGCCAGCAGTCTATCCCAGGGAGAAGTCTACGAGCAGTACTTC.

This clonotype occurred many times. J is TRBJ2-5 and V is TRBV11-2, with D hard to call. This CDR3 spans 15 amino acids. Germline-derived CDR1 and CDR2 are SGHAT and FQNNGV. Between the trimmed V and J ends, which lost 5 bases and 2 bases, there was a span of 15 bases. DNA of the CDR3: TGTGCCAGCAGCACCGCGGACGGAGAACAAGAGACCCAGTACTTC. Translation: CASSTADGEQETQYF.

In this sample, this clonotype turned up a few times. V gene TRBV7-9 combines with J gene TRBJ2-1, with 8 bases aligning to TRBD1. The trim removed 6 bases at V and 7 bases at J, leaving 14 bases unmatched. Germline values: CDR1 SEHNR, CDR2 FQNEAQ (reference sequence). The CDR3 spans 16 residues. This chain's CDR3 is CASRPDRGVWVNEQFF. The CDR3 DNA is TGTGCCAGCAGACCAGACAGGGGCGTTTGGGTGAATGAGCAGTTCTTC.

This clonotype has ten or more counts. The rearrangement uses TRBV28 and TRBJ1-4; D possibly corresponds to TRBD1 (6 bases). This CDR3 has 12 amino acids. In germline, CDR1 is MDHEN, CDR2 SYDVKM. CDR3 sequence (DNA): TGTTTCGGCAGGGGTCGGAGCGAAAAACTGTTTTTT. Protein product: CFGRGRSEKLFF.

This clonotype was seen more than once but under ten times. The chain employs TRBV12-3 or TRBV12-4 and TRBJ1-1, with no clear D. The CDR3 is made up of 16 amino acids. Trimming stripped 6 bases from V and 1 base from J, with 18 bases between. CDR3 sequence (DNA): TGTGCCAGCAGGCCCGCGGGCTCGTGGGGGAACACTGAAGCTTTCTTT. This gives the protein CASRPAGSWGNTEAFF.

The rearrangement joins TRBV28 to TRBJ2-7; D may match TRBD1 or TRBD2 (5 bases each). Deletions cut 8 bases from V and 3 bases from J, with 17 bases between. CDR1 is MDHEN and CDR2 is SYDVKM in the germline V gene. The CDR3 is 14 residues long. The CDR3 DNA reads TGTGCCAGCGTGCCTCTGGGACCGAACTACGAGCAGTACTTC. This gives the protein CASVPLGPNYEQYF.

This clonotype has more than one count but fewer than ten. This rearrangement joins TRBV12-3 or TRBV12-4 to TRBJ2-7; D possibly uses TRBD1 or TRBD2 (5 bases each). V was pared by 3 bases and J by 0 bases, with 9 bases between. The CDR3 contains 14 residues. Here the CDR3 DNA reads TGTGCCAGCAGTTTGGGACGGAGCTCCTACGAGCAGTACTTC. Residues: CASSLGRSSYEQYF.

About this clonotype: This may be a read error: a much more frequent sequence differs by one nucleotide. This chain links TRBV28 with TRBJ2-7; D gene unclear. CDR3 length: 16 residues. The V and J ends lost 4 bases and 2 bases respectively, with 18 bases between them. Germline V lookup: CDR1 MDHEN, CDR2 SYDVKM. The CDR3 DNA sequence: TGTGCCAGCAGTTCCCCGGGCCCCGTGGTGACCTACGAGCAGTACTTC. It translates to CASSSPGPVVTYEQYF.

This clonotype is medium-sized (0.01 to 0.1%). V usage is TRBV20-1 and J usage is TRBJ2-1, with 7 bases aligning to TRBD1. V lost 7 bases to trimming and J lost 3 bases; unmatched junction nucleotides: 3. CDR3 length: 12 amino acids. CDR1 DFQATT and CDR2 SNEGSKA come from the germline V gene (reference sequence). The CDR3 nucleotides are TGCAGTGGGGGACAGCTCTACAATGAGCAGTTCTTC. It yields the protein CSGGQLYNEQFF.

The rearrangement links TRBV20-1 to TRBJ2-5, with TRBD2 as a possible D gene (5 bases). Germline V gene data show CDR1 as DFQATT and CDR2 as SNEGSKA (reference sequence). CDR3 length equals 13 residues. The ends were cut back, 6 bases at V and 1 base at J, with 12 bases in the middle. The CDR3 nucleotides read TGCAGTGCCCAAGGCGGGCCCCAAGAGACCCAGTACTTC. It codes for CSAQGGPQETQYF.

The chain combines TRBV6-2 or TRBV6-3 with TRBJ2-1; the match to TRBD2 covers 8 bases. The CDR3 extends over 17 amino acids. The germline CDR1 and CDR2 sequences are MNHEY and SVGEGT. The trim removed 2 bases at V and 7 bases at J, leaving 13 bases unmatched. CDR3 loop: CASSYSPGARGGNEQFF. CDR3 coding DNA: TGTGCCAGCAGTTACAGTCCGGGGGCGCGCGGGGGGAATGAGCAGTTCTTC.